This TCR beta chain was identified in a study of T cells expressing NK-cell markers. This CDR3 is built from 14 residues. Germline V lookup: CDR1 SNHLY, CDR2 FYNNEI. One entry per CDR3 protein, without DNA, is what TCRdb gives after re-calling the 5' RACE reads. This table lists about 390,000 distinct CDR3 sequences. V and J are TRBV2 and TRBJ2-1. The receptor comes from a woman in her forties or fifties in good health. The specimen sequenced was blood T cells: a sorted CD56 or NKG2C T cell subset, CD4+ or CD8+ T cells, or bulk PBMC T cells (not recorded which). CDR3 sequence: CASSEISVGNEQFF.